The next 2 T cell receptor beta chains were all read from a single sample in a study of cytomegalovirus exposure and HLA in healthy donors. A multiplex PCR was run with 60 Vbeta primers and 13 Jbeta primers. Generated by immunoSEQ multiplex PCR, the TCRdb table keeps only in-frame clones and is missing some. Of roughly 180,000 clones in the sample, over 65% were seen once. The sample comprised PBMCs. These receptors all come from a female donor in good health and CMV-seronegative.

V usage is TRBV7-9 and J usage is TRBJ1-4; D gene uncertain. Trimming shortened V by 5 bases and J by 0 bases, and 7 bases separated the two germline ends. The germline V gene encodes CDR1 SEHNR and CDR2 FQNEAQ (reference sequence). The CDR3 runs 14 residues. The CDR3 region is CASSTVATNEKLFF. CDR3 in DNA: TGTGCCAGCAGCACAGTCGCAACTAATGAAAAACTGTTTTTT.

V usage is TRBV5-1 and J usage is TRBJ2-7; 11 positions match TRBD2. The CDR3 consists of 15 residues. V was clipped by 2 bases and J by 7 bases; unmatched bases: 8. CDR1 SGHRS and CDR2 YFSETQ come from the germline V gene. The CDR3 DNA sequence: TGCGCCAGCAGCTTAAACGGACTAGCGGGCGAAGAGCAGTACTTC. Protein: CASSLNGLAGEEQYF.